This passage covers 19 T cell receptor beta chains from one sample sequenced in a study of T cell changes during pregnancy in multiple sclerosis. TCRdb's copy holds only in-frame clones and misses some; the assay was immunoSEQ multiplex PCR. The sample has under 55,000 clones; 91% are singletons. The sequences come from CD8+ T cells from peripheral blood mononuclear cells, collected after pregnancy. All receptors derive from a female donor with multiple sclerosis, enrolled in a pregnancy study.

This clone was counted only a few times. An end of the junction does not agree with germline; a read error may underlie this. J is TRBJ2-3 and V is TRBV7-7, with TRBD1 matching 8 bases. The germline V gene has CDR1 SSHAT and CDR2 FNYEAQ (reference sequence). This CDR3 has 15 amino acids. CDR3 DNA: TGTGCTAGCAGCTCGGACAGGGTGAATATAGATACGCAGTATTTT. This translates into CASSSDRVNIDTQYF.

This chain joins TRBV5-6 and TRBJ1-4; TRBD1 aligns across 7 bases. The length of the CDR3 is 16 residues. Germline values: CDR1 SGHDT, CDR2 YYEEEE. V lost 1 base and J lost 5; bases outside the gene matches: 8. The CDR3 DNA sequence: TGTGCCAGCAGCTTGTACCACAGGGGAAAGAATGAAAAACTGTTTTTT. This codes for CASSLYHRGKNEKLFF.

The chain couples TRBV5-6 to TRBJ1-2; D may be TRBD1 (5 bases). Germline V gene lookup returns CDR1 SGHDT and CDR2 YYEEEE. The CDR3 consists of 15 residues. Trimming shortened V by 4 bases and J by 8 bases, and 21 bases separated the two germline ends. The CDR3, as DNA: TGTGCCAGCAGCCCGGGAGGGTTCGGGGACTGGGGCTACACCTTC. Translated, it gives CASSPGGFGDWGYTF. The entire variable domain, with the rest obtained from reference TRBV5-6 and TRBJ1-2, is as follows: DAGVTQSPTHLIKTRGQQVTLRCSPKSGHDTVSWYQQALGQGPQFIFQYYEEEERQRGNFPDRFSGHQFPNYSSELNVNALLLGDSALYLCASSPGGFGDWGYTFGSGTRLTVV.

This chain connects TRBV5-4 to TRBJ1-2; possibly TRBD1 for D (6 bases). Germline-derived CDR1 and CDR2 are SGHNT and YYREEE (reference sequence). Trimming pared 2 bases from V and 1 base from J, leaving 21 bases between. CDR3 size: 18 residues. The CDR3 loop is CASSLDRSTIRGNYGYTF. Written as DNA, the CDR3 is TGTGCCAGCAGCTTAGACAGGTCCACCATTCGGGGTAACTATGGCTACACCTTC. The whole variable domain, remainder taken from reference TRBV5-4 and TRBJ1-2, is ETGVTQSPTHLIKTRGQQVTLRCSSQSGHNTVSWYQQALGQGPQFIFQYYREEENGRGNFPPRFSGLQFPNYSSELNVNALELDDSALYLCASSLDRSTIRGNYGYTFGSGTRLTVV.

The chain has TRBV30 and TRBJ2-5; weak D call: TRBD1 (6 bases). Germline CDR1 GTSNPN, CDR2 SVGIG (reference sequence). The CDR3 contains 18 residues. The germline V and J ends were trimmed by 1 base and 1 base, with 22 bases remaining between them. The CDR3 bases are TGTGCCTGGAGTGCACTCCACACACTACAGGGATTCCAAGAGACCCAGTACTTC. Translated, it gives CAWSALHTLQGFQETQYF.

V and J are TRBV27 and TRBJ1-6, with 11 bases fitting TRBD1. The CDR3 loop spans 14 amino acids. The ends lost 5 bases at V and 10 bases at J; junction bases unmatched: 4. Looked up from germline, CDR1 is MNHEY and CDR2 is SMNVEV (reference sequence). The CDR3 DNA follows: TGTGCCAGCAGTCTAAGGACAGGGGGCTCACCCCTCCACTTT. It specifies CASSLRTGGSPLHF.

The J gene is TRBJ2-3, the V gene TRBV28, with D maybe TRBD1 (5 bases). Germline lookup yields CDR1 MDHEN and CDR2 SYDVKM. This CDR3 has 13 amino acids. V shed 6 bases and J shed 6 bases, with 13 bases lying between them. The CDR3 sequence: CASRIQAQDTQYF. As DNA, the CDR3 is TGTGCCAGCAGAATACAGGCACAGGATACGCAGTATTTT. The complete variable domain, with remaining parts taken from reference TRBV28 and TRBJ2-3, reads DVKVTQSSRYLVKRTGEKVFLECVQDMDHENMFWYRQDPGLGLRLIYFSYDVKMKEKGDIPEGYSVSREKKERFSLILESASTNQTSMYLCASRIQAQDTQYFGPGTRLTVL.

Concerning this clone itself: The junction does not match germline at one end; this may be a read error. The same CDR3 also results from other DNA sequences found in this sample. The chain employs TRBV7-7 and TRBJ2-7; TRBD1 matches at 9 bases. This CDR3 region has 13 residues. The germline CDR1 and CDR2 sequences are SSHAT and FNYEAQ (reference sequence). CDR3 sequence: CASSPGQGYEQYF. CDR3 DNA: TGTGCTAGCAGCCCGGGACAGGGTTACGAGCAGTACTTC.

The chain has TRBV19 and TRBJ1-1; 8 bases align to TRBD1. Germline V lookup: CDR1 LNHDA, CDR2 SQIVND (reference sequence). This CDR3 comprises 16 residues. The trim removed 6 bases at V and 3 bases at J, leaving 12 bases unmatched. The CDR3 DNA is TGTGCCAGTAGATCGGACAGGGTAGATTTCGACACTGAAGCTTTCTTT. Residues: CASRSDRVDFDTEAFF.

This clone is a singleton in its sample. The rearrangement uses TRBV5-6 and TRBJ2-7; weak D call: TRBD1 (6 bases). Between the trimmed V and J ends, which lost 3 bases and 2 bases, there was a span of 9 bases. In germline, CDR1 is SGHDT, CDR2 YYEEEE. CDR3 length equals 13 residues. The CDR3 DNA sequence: TGTGCCAGCAGCTCCACAGGGACCTACGAGCAGTACTTC. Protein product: CASSSTGTYEQYF.

As DNA, the CDR3 is TGCAGCGTTGTAGGGGGGGATACAGATACGCAGTATTTT. This gives the protein CSVVGGDTDTQYF. The V gene is TRBV29-1, the J gene TRBJ2-3; D perhaps matches TRBD2 (7 bases). Per the germline V gene, CDR1 is SQVTM and CDR2 is ANQGSEA. The V end was cut by 4 bases, the J end by 3 bases, with 11 bases between. This CDR3 spans 13 amino acids.

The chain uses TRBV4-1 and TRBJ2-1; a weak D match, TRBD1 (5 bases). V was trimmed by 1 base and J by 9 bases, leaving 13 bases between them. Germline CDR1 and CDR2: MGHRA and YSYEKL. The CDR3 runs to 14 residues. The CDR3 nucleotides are TGCGCCAGCAGCCAAGTGGGCAGGGTAACTGAGCAGTTCTTC. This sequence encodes CASSQVGRVTEQFF.

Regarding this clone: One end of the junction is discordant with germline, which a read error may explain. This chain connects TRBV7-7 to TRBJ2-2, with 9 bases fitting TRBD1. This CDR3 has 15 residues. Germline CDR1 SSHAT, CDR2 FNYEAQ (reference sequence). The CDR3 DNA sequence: TGTGCTAGCAGCTTCGGGACAGGGAAGGACGGGGAGCTGTTTTTT. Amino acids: CASSFGTGKDGELFF.

The CDR3 DNA reads as TGCAGCGTTGGGGACAGGGGTGAGCAGTTCTTC. This gives the protein CSVGDRGEQFF. V and J are TRBV29-1 and TRBJ2-1; 10 positions agree with TRBD1. The CDR3 contains 11 residues. The ends lost 4 bases at V and 9 bases at J; junction bases unmatched: 0. Germline V gives CDR1 SQVTM, CDR2 ANQGSEA.

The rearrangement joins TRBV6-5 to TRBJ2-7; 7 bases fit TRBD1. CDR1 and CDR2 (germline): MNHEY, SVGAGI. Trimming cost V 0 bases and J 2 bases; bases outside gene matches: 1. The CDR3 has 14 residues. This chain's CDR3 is CASSYSGTAYEQYF. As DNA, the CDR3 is TGTGCCAGCAGTTACTCCGGGACAGCCTACGAGCAGTACTTC.

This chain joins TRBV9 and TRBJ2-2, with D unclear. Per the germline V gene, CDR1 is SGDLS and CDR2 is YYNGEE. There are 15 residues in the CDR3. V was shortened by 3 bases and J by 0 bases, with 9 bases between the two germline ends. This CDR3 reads CASSASTSNTGELFF. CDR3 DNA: TGTGCCAGCAGCGCTTCGACATCGAACACCGGGGAGCTGTTTTTT.

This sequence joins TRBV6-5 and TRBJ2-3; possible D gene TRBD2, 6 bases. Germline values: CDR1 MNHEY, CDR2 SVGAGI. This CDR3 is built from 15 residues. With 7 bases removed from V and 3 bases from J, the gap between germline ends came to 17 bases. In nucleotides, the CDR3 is TGTGCCAGCACCGGGGGAGCCTCTAGTACAGATACGCAGTATTTT. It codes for CASTGGASSTDTQYF.

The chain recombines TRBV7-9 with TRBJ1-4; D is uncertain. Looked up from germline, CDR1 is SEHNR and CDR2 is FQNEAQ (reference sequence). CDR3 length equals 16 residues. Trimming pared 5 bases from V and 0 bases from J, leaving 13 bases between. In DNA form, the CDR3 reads TGTGCCAGCAGCCTTGGCGGGCCCTCAACTAATGAAAAACTGTTTTTT. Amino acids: CASSLGGPSTNEKLFF. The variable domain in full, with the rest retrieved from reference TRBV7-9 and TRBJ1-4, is DTGVSQNPRHKITKRGQNVTFRCDPISEHNRLYWYRQTLGQGPEFLTYFQNEAQLEKSRLLSDRFSAERPKGSFSTLEIQRTEQGDSAMYLCASSLGGPSTNEKLFFGSGTQLSVL.

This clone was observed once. CDR3 DNA sequence: TGTGCCAGCAGTTTTCCCGAGGGAGGGGGTCGGGATGAGCAGTTCTTC. Amino acids: CASSFPEGGGRDEQFF. The gene calls are TRBV6-6 and TRBJ2-1; D is perhaps TRBD2 (7 bases). The CDR3 consists of 16 residues. CDR1 and CDR2 (germline): MNHNY, SVGAGI (reference sequence). Deletions cut 4 bases from V and 8 bases from J, with 21 bases between.